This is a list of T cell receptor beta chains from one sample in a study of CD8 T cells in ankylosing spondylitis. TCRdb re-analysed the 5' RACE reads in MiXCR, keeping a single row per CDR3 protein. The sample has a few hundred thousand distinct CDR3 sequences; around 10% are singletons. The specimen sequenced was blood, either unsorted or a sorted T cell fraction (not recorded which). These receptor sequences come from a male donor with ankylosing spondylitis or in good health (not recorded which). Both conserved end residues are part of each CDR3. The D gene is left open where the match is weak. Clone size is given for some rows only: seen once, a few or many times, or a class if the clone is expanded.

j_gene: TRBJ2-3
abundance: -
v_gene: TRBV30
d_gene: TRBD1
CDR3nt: TGTGCCTGGAATCGACAGGGGCCAGATACGCAGTATTTT
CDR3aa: CAWNRQGPDTQYF

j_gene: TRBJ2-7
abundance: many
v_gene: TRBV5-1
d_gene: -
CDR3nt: TGCGCCAGCAGCTTGGAGGAAGGGTTCCACGCCTACGAGCAGTACTTC
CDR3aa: CASSLEEGFHAYEQYF

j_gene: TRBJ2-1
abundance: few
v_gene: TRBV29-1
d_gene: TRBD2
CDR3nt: TGCAGCGTTGAATATAGCGGGAAATACAATGAGCAGTTCTTC
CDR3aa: CSVEYSGKYNEQFF

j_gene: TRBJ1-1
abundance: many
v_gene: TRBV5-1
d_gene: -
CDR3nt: TGCGCCAGCAGCTGGACAGAGACGAACACTGAAGCTTTCTTT
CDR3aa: CASSWTETNTEAFF

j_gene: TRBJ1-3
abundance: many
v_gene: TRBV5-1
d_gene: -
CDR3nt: TGCGCCAGCAGAGCCGGCCAGAGCTCTGGAAACACCATATATTTT
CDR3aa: CASRAGQSSGNTIYF

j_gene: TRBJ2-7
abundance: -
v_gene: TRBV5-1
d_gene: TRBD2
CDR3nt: TGCGCCAGCCGGGTTCAGACTAGCGGGAAATACGAGCAGTACTTC
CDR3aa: CASRVQTSGKYEQYF

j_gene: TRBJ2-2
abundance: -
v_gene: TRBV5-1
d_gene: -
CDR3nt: TGCGCCAGCAGCTTGCGTGAGAACACCGGGGAGCTGTTTTTT
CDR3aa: CASSLRENTGELFF

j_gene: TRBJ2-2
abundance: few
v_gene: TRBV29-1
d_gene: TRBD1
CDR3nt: TGCAGCGGAGGACAGGGTATCACCGGGGAGCTGTTTTTT
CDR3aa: CSGGQGITGELFF

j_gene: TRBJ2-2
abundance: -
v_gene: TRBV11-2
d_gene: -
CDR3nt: TGTGCCAGCAGCTTAGATGTGGGAGTCAGCACCGGGGAGCTGTTTTTT
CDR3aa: CASSLDVGVSTGELFF

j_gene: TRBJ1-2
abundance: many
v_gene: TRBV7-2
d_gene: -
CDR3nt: TGTGCCAGCAGCCCGGTCGAGTCCAGGACCTATGGCTACACCTTC
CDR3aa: CASSPVESRTYGYTF

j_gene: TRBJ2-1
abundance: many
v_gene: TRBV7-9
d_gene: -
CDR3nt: TGTGCCAGCAGCTATCCGGGGGAACAGTTCTTC
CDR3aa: CASSYPGEQFF

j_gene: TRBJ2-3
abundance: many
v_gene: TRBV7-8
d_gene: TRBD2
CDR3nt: TGTGCCAGCAGCTTAACTAGCGGTGCCGGTACGCAGTATTTT
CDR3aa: CASSLTSGAGTQYF

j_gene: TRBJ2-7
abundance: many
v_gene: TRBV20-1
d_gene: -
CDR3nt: TGCAGTGCTATAGACCGGGAGTTAAGCTCCTACGAGCAGTACTTC
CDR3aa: CSAIDRELSSYEQYF

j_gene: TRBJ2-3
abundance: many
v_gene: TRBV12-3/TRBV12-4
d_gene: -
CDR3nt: TGTGCCAGCAGTTTTCTAAGGAACACAGATACGCAGTATTTT
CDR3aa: CASSFLRNTDTQYF

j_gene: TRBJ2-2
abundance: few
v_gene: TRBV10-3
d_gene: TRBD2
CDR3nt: TGTGCCATCAGCAAGCGGGAGAACACCGGGGAGCTGTTTTTT
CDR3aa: CAISKRENTGELFF

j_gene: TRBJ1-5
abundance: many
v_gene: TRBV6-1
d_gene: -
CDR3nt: TGTGCCAGCAGTAGGACAGACGATCAGCCCCAGCATTTT
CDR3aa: CASSRTDDQPQHF

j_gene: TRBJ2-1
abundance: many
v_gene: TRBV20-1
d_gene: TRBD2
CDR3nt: TGCAGTGCTACAACGTCCCGTAGCGGGAGCTCCTACAATGAGCAGTTCTTC
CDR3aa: CSATTSRSGSSYNEQFF

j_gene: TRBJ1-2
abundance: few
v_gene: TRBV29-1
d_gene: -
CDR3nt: TGCAGCGTATCGGGACGCCTTAACTATGGCTACACCTTC
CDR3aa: CSVSGRLNYGYTF

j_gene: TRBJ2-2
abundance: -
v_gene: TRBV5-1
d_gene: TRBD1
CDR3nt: TGCGCCAGCAGCTTCGAGACAGGGGGCACCGGGGAGCTGTTTTTT
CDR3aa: CASSFETGGTGELFF

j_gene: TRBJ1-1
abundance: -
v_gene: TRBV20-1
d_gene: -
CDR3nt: TGCAGCCAGCTGGCCTTAACCGACACTGAAGCTTTCTTT
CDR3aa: CSQLALTDTEAFF

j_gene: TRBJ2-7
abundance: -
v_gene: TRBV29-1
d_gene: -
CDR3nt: TGCAGCGTTTGCCAGGGGAATTCCTACGAGCAGTACTTC
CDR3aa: CSVCQGNSYEQYF

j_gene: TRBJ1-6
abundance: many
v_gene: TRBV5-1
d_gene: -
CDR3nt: TGCGCCAGCAGCTTGGCAGGGGTCAATTCACCCCTCCACTTT
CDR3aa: CASSLAGVNSPLHF

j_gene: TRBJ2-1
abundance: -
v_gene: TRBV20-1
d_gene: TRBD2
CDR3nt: TGCAGTGCTAGCTCGGGGAAGAGGACAATACGACTAGCGGGACATTACAATGAGCAGTTCTTC
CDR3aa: CSASSGKRTIRLAGHYNEQFF

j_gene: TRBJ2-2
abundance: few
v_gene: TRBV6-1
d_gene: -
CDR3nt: TGTGCCAGCAGTGAAACCAGAACCGGGGAGCTGTTTTTT
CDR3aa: CASSETRTGELFF

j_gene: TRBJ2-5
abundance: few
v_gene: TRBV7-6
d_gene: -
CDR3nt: TGTGCCAGCAGCTTAGCGGTGGGTGGGGCTGTGGAGGAGACCCAGTACTTC
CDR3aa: CASSLAVGGAVEETQYF

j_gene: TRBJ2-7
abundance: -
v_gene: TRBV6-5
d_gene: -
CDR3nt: TGTGCCAGCAGTAAGGGACATTCCTACGAGCAGTACTTC
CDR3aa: CASSKGHSYEQYF

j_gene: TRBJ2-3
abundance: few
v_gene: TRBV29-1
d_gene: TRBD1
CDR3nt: TGCAGCGCTCGACAGGGGGCTCGCACAGATACGCAGTATTTT
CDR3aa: CSARQGARTDTQYF

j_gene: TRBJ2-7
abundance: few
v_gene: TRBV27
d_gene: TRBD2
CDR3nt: TGTGCCAGCAGTTTATGGGCGGGAGAAGTCTACGAGCAGTACTTC
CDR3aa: CASSLWAGEVYEQYF

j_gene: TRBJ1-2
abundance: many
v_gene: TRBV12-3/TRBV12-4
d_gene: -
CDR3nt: TGTGCCAGCAGTTTTGGGACCCCCTATGGCTACACCTTC
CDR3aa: CASSFGTPYGYTF